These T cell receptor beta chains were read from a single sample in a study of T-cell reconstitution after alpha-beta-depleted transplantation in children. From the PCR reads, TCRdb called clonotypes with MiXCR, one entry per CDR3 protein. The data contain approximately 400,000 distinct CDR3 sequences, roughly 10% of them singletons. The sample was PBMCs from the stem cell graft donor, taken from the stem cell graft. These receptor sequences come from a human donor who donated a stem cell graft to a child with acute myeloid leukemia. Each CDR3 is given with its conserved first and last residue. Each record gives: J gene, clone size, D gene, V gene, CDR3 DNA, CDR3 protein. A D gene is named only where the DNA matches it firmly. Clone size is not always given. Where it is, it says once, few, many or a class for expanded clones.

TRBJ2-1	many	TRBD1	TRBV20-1	TGCAGTGCTAGAGATCCGAGGGGGCGCAATGAGCAGTTCTTC	CSARDPRGRNEQFF
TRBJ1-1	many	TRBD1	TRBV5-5	TGTGCCACCCGGACAGGTCGGAACACTGAAGCTTTCTTT	CATRTGRNTEAFF
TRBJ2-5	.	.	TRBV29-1	TGCAGCGTTGGGGGCCAGGGTGGAGAGACCAAGTACTTC	CSVGGQGGETKYF
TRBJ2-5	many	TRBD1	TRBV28	TGTGCCAGCATGGGGGACAGAACTCAAGAGACCCAGTACTTC	CASMGDRTQETQYF
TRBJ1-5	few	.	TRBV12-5	TGTGCTAGTGGTTTGGGCTTAGGGAATCAGCCCCAGCATTTT	CASGLGLGNQPQHF
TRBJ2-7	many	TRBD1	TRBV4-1	TGCGCCAGCAGCCAAGTGGGACAGCGTGATTACGAGCAGTACTTC	CASSQVGQRDYEQYF
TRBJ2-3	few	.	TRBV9	TGTGCCAGCAGTGGGACGGCCTTCATAAGAGATACGCAGTATTTT	CASSGTAFIRDTQYF
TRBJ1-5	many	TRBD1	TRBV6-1	TGTGCCAGCAGTCGGCTTAAACAGGGGAAGGGGGGGACCCAGCATTTT	CASSRLKQGKGGTQHF
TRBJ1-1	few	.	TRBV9	TGTGCCAGCAGCGTAGCTGGGGATTTCACTGAAGCTTTCTTT	CASSVAGDFTEAFF
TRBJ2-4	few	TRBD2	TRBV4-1	TGCGCCAGCAGCCAACCTACTAGCGGGAGGCCCAAAAACATTCAGTACTTC	CASSQPTSGRPKNIQYF
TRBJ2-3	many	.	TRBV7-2	TGTGCCAGCAGCTTGTCTCCTAGCACAGATACGCAGTATTTT	CASSLSPSTDTQYF
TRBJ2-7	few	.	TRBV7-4	TGTGCCAGCAGCTTAGGGCAGGGCATATCCTACGAGCAGTACTTC	CASSLGQGISYEQYF
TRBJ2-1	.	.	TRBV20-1	TGCAGTGCCTATCCAGAGGGCCTCAATGAGCAGTTCTTC	CSAYPEGLNEQFF
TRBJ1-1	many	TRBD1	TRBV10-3	TGTGCCATCAGTGACCCGGAAAGGACAGGGCTTGAAGCTTTCTTT	CAISDPERTGLEAFF
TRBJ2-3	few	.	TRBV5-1	TGCGCCAGCAGCTTGGCCTCCTCTGGCAACACAGATACGCAGTATTTT	CASSLASSGNTDTQYF
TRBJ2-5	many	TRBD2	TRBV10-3	TGTGCCATCAGTGCAAGTAAGGGACTAGCGGGAGAAGAGACCCAGTACTTC	CAISASKGLAGEETQYF
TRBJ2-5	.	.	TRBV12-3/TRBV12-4	TGTGCCAGCAGGGGGGCAGGGGTAGAGACCCAGTACTTC	CASRGAGVETQYF